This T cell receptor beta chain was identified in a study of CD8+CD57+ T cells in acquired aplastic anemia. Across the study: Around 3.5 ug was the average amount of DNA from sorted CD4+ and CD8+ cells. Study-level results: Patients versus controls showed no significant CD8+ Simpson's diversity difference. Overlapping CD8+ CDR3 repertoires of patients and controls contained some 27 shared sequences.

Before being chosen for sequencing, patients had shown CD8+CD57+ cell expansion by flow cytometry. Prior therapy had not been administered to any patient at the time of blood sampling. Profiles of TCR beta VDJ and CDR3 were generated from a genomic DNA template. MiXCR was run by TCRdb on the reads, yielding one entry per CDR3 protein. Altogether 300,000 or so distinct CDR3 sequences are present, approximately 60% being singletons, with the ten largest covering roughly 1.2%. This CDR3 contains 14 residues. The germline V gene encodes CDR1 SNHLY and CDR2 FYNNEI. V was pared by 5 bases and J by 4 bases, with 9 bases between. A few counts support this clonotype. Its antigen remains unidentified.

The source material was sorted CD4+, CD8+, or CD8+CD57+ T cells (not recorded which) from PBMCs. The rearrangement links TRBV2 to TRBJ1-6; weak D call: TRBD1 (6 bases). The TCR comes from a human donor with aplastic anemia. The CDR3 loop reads CASSQGMYNSPLHF. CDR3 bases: TGTGCCAGCAGTCAGGGGATGTATAATTCACCCCTCCACTTT.